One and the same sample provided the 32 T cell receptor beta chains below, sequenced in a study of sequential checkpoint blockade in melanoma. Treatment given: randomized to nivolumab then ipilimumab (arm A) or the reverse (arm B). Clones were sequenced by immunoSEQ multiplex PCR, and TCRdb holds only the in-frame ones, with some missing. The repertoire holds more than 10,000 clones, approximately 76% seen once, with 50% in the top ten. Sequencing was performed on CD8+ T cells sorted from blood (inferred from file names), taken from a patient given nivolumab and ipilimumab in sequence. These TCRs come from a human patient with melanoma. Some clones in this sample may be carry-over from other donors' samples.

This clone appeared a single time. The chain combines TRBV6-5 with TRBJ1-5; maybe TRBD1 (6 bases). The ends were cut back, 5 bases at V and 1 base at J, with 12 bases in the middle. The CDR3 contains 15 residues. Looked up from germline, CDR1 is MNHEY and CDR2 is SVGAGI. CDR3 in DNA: TGTGCCAGCAGTGTCCGACAGGACAGCAATCAGCCCCAGCATTTT. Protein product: CASSVRQDSNQPQHF.

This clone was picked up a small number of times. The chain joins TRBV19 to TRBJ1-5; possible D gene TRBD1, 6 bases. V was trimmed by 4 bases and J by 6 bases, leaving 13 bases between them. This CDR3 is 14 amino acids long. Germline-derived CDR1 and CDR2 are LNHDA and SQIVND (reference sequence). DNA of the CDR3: TGTGCCAGTAGTAACAGGGAGAGACGTCAGCCCCAGCATTTT. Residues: CASSNRERRQPQHF.

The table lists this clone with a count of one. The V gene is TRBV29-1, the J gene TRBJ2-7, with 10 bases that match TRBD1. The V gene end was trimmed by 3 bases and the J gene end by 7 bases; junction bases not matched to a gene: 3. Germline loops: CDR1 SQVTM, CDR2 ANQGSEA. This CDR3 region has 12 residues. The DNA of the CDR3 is TGCAGCGTTGAGGGGGACAGGGGAGAGCAGTACTTC. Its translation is CSVEGDRGEQYF.

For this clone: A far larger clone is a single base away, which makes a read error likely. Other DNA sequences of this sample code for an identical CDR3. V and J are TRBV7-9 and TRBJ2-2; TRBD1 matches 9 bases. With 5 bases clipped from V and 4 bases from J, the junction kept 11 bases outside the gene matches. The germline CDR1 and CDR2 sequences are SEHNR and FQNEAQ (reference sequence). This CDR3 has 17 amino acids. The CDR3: CASSQDHRGLSTGELFF. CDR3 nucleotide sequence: TGTGCCAGCAGCCAAGATCACAGGGGGCTTTCCACCGGGGAGCTGTTTTTT.

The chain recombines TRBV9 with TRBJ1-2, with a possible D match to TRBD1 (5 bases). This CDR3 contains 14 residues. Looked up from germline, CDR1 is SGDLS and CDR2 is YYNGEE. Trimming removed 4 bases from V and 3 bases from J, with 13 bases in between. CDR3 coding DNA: TGTGCCAGCAGCCTCGACATCAGGGACTATGGCTACACCTTC. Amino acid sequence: CASSLDIRDYGYTF. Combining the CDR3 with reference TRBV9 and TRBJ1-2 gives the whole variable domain DSGVTQTPKHLITATGQRVTLRCSPRSGDLSVYWYQQSLDQGLQFLIQYYNGEERAKGNILERFSAQQFPDLHSELNLSSLELGDSALYFCASSLDIRDYGYTFGSGTRLTVV.

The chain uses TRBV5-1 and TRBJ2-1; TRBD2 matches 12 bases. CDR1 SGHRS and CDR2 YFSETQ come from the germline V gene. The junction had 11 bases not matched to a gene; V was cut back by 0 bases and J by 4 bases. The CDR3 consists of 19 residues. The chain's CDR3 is CASSLASSGGAVGYNEQFF. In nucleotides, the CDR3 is TGCGCCAGCAGCTTGGCCTCTAGCGGGGGGGCGGTCGGGTACAATGAGCAGTTCTTC.

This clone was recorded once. The CDR3 is CASSLGLSEAFF. The DNA for the CDR3 is TGTGCCAGCAGCTTAGGCCTAAGTGAAGCTTTCTTT. The chain joins TRBV7-9 to TRBJ1-1; unclear D gene. The CDR3 has 12 residues. In germline, CDR1 is SEHNR, CDR2 FQNEAQ (reference sequence). V was shortened by 1 base and J by 7 bases, with 7 bases between the two germline ends.

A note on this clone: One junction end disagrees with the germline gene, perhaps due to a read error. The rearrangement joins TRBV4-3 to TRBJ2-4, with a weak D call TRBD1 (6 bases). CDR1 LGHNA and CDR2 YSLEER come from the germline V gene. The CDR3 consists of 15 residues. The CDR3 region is CASNQDPTWGHPTYF. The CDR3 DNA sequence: TGCGCCAGCAACCAAGATCCAACGTGGGGACACCCTACATACTTC.

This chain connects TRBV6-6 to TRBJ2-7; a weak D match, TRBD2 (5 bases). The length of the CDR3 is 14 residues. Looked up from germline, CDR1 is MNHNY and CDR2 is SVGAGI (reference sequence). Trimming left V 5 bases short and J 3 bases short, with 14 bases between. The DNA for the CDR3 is TGTGCCAGCAGTCCCTCGGACTGGATCTACGAGCAGTACTTC. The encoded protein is CASSPSDWIYEQYF.

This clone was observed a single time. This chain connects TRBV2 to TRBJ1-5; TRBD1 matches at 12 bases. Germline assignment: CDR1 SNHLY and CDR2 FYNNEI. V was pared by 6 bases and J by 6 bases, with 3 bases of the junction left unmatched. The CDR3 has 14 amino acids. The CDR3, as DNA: TGTGCCAGCAGGGGACAGGGGGCGATTCAGCCCCAGCATTTT. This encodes CASRGQGAIQPQHF.

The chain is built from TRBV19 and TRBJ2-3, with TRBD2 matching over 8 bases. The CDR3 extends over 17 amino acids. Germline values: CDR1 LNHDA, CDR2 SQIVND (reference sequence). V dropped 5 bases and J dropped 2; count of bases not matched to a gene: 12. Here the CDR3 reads CASSGVAGGSPTDTQYF. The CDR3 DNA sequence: TGTGCCAGTAGTGGAGTGGCGGGGGGCTCCCCCACAGATACGCAGTATTTT.

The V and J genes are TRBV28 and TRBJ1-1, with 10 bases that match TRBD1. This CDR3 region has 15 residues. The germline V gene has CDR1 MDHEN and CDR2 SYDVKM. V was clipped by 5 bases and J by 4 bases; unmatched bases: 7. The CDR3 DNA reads TGTGCCAGCAGTCCCTTGGACAGGGGGGGCACTGAAGCTTTCTTT. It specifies CASSPLDRGGTEAFF. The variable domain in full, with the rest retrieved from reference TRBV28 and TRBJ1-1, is DVKVTQSSRYLVKRTGEKVFLECVQDMDHENMFWYRQDPGLGLRLIYFSYDVKMKEKGDIPEGYSVSREKKERFSLILESASTNQTSMYLCASSPLDRGGTEAFFGQGTRLTVV.

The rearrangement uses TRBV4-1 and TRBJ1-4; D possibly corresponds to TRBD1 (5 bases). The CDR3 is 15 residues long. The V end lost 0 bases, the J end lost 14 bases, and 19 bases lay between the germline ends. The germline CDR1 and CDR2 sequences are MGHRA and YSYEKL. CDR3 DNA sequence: TGCGCCAGCAGCCAAGATACCCGGGGGGGAAAAATCCTGTTTTTT. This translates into CASSQDTRGGKILFF.

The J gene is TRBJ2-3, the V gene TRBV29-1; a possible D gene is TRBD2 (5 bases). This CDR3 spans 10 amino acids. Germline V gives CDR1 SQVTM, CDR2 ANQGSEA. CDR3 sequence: CSAEGDTQYF. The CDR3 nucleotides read TGCAGTGCCGAGGGAGATACGCAGTATTTT.

The CDR3 DNA reads TGTGCCAGCAGCAAAAACCGCGGGGTCATGAACACTGAAGCTTTCTTT. Protein: CASSKNRGVMNTEAFF. The chain uses TRBV21-1 and TRBJ1-1. TRBV21-1 is a recognized pseudogene. This CDR3 contains 16 residues.

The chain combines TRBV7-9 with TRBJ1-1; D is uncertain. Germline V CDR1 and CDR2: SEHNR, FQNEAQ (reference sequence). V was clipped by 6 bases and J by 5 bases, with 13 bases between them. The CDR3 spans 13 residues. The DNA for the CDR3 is TGTGCCAGCAGTTCCGGAGGGAAGACTGAAGCTTTCTTT. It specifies CASSSGGKTEAFF. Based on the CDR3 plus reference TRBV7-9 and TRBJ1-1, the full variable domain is DTGVSQNPRHKITKRGQNVTFRCDPISEHNRLYWYRQTLGQGPEFLTYFQNEAQLEKSRLLSDRFSAERPKGSFSTLEIQRTEQGDSAMYLCASSSGGKTEAFFGQGTRLTVV.

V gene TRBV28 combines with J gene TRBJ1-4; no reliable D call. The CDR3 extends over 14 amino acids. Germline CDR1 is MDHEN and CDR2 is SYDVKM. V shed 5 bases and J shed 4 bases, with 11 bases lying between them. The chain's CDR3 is CASSLPGRNEKLFF. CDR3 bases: TGTGCCAGCAGTCTACCGGGTCGTAATGAAAAACTGTTTTTT.

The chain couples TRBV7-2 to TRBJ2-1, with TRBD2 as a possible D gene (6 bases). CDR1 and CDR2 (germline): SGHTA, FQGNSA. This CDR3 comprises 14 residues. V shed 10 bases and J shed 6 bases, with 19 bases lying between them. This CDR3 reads CATHGGGRFNEQFF. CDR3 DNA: TGTGCCACCCATGGGGGAGGCAGGTTCAATGAGCAGTTCTTC.

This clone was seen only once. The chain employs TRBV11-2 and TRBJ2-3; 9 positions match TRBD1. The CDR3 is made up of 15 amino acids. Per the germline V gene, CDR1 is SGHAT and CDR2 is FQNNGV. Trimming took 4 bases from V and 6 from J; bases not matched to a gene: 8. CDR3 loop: CASSSWTGALDTQYF. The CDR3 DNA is TGTGCCAGCAGCTCGTGGACAGGGGCATTGGATACGCAGTATTTT.

CDR3 residues: CASSPPGHTYEQYF. The CDR3 region has the DNA TGTGCCAGCAGCCCTCCGGGACATACCTACGAGCAGTACTTC. The rearrangement links TRBV5-6 to TRBJ2-7; maybe TRBD1 (6 bases). V lost 4 bases to trimming and J lost 2 bases, with 13 bases between them. The CDR3 loop spans 14 amino acids. CDR1 and CDR2 (germline): SGHDT, YYEEEE.

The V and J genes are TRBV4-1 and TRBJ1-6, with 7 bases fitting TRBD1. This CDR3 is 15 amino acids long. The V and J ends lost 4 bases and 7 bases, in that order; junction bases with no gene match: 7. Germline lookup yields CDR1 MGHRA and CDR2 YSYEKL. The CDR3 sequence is CASSPRDRENSPLHF. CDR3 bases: TGCGCCAGCAGCCCTCGGGACAGAGAAAATTCACCCCTCCACTTT.

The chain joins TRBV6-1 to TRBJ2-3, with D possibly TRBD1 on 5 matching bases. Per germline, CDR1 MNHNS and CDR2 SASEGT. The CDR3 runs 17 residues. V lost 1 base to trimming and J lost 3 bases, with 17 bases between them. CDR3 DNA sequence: TGTGCCAGCAGTGAAGGAAAAGGCAGGGCGTGGACAGATACGCAGTATTTT. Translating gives CASSEGKGRAWTDTQYF.

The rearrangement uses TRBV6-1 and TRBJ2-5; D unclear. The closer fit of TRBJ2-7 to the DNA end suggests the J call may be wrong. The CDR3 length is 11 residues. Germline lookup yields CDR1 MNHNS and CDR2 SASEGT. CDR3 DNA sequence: TGTGCCAGCCAAGAAACCTACGAGCAGTACTTC. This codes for CASQETYEQYF.

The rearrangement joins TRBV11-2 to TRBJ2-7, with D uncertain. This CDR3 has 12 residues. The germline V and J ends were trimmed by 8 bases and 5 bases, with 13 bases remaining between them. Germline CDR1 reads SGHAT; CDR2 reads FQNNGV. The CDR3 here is CASGVMRNEQYF. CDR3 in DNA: TGTGCCAGCGGCGTCATGAGGAACGAGCAGTACTTC.

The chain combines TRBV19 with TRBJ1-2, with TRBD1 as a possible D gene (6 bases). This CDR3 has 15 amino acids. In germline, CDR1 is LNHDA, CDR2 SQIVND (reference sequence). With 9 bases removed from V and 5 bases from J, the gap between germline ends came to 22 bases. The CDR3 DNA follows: TGTGCCAGCCGCCCTCTGACAGGTGCGTCATATGGCTACACCTTC. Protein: CASRPLTGASYGYTF.

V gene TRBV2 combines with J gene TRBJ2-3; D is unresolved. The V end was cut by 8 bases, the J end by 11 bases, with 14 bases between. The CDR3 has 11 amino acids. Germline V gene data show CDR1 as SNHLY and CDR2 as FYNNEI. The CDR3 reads CASFSSDGQYF. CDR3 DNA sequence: TGTGCCAGCTTCTCCTCAGATGGGCAGTATTTT.

The CDR3 nucleotides read TGTGCCAGCAGTTACGGGCAGGGGGCCTACGAGCAGTACTTC. Protein product: CASSYGQGAYEQYF. The chain has TRBV6-5 and TRBJ2-7; 7 bases align to TRBD1. Germline CDR1 and CDR2: MNHEY and SVGAGI. J was trimmed by 2 bases and V by 2 bases; bases with no gene match: 3. CDR3 length: 14 amino acids.

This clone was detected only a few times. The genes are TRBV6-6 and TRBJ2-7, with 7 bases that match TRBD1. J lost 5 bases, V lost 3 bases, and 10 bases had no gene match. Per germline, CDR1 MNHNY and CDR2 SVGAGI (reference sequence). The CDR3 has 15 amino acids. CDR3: CASSYSLQGPHEQYF. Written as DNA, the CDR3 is TGTGCCAGCAGTTATTCTTTACAGGGGCCCCACGAGCAGTACTTC.

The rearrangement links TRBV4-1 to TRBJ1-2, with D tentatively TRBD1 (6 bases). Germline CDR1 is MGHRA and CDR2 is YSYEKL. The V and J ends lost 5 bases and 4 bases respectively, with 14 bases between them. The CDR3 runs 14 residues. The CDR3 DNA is TGCGCCAGCAGCATCCGGGACAAACCCTATGGCTACACCTTC. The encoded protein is CASSIRDKPYGYTF.

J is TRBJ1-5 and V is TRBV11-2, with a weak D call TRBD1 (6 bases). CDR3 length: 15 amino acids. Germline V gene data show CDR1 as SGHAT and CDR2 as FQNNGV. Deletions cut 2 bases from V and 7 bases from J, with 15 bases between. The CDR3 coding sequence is TGTGCCAGCAGCTTATCGCAGGGGCTTTTACAGCCCCAGCATTTT. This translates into CASSLSQGLLQPQHF.

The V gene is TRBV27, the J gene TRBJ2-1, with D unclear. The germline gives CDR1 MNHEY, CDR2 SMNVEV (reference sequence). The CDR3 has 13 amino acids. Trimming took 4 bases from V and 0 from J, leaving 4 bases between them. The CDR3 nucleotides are TGTGCCAGCAGTTATAGCTCCTACAATGAGCAGTTCTTC. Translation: CASSYSSYNEQFF.

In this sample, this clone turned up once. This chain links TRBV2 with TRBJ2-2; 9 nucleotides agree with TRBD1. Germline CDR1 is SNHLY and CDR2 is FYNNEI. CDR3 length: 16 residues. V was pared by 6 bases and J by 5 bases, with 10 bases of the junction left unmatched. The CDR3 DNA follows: TGTGCCAGCAGCGCCGGGACAGGGTGGCGAACCGGGGAGCTGTTTTTT. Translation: CASSAGTGWRTGELFF.